This T cell receptor (beta chain) came from a study of control samples from healthy donors and cancer patients (dated by TCRdb to about 2020). Libraries were constructed by the immunoSEQ multiplex PCR assay. TCRdb holds this immuneACCESS table with in-frame rearrangements only. Some clones are missing; in checked studies, unresolved V genes explain under half, and the rest has no known cause. For this sample there are 100,000 to 150,000 clones; around 90% appear just once. In total, the top ten clones hold 4.5% to 7% of the sample. As for this clone: Its antigen has not been determined. Base-call qualities are not available, and no considerably larger clone is one nucleotide away.

The sequence was obtained from a man younger than 35 in good health. Sequencing was carried out using blood.

The sequenced DNA: TGTGCCAGCAGTAAAAACGCCAGGGTTTACCAGCCCCAGCATTTT. Translated, this gives CASSKNARVYQPQHF. The chain uses TRBV2 and TRBJ1-5; 5 matching bases give a weak D call of TRBD1. The germline V gene supplies CDR1 SNHLY and CDR2 FYNNEI. The CDR3 covers 15 residues, taking in both the cysteine and the phenylalanine. Only CDR3 DNA is held: 45 bases, read in frame from base 1. At the junction V is shortened by 5 bases and J by 7 bases, with 18 bases in between.